This section outlines one T cell receptor beta chain sequence together with its context. As yet, its antigen is unknown. This sample stems from a study of T-cell memory formation after mild COVID-19. Germline CDR1 is LGHDT and CDR2 is YNNKEL (reference sequence). V was clipped by 4 bases and J by 13 bases; unmatched bases: 7. This CDR3 region has 12 residues. Notes on the study in general: The pre-infection memory compartment contained some responding clones, suggesting cross-reactive memory joined.

5'RACE, which relied on constant-segment primers, yielded TCR alpha and TCR beta cDNA libraries carrying sample barcodes and UMIs. TCRdb independently ran MiXCR on the 5' RACE reads; one entry per CDR3 protein. In the table there are about 600,000 distinct CDR3 sequences, about a fifth of which are singletons. The sequence derives from an adult woman who had mild COVID-19 (a few samples of this study predate the infection). Cell type and time point are not known. This sequence joins TRBV3-1 and TRBJ1-2; 9 bases align to TRBD1. Sample: PBMCs or a T cell subset sorted from them (not recorded which). CDR3 DNA: TGTGCCAGCAGCCGCCGTGGGGGACAGGGCACCTTC. Translating gives CASSRRGGQGTF.